This T cell receptor beta chain was recorded in a study of blood T cell repertoires in COVID-19. Study-level background: Acute-phase and convalescent COVID-19 samples originated in the United States, Italy and Spain. T cells, B-cell-depleted T cells, or PBMCs supplied cDNA or gDNA.

This CDR3 has 14 residues. Trimming cost V 4 bases and J 4 bases; bases outside gene matches: 6. In germline, CDR1 is SGHTA, CDR2 FQGNSA. In its sample, this clone was seen a few times. The authors' processing: Amplification of reference gene primers provided the estimated nucleated cell counts. Measured with immunoSEQ multiplex PCR; TCRdb has only the in-frame clones, and not every one. D and trimming come from the DNA, and the V and J calls and clone size come from that table. There are some 48,000 clones in the sample; 87% occur only once, and 23% lies in the top ten. Material: peripheral blood. The origin of this receptor is a woman of 80 years or more in a cohort sampled during active or convalescent COVID-19. The V call is TRBV7-2, the J call TRBJ1-2; 7 nucleotides agree with TRBD1. For the CDR3, the DNA is TGTGCCAGCAGCTGGGGACAGCGCTTCTATGGCTACACCTTC. As protein: CASSWGQRFYGYTF.